In its sample, the clone carrying this T cell receptor beta chain was seen once. Repertoires were generated with immunoSEQ multiplex PCR, while TCRdb's copy carries only in-frame clones and drops some. The profile covers approximately 50,000 clones, with approximately 87% appearing a single time and roughly 12% taken by the ten largest. Germline CDR1 reads SGHNT; CDR2 reads YYREEE (reference sequence). V gave up 1 base and J gave up 4 bases, with 9 bases separating them. The CDR3 covers 13 residues. This record belongs to a study of blood T cell repertoires in COVID-19. On the study more broadly: Samples came from the United States, Italy and Spain, spanning acute and convalescent COVID-19. PBMCs, B-cell-depleted T cells, or T cells were the source of the cDNA or gDNA that made up the material.

V and J are TRBV5-4 and TRBJ2-7, with a possible D match to TRBD1 (6 bases). Sequencing was carried out using peripheral blood. This clonotype originated in a human donor in a cohort sampled during active COVID-19. The CDR3 DNA reads TGTGCCAGCAGCTTGTGGGGGCTGTACGAGCAGTACTTC. Protein: CASSLWGLYEQYF.